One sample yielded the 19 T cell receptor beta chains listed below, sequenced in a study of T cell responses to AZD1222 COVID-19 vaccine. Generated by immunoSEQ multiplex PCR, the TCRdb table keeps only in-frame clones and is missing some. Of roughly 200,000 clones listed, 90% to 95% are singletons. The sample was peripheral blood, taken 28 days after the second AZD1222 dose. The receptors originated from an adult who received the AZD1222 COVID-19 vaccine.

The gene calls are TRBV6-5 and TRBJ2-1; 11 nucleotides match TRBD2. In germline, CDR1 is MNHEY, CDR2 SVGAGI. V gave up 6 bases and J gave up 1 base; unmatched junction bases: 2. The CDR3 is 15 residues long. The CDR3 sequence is CASRGTSGSYNEQFF. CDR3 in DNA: TGTGCCAGCAGGGGGACTAGCGGATCCTACAATGAGCAGTTCTTC.

For the CDR3, the DNA is TGTGCCAGCAGCTCCCAGCCGGACAGGTCCTACAATGAGCAGTTCTTC. Its protein is CASSSQPDRSYNEQFF. The V gene is TRBV11-2, the J gene TRBJ2-1; 7 nucleotides match TRBD1. CDR1 is SGHAT, CDR2 FQNNGV, per germline. The length of the CDR3 is 16 residues. Germline trimming cut 4 bases from V and 1 base from J; bases unmatched to any gene: 7. Variable domain in full (rest from reference TRBV11-2 and TRBJ2-1): EAGVAQSPRYKIIEKRQSVAFWCNPISGHATLYWYQQILGQGPKLLIQFQNNGVVDDSQLPKDRFSAERLKGVDSTLKIQPAKLEDSAVYLCASSSQPDRSYNEQFFGPGTRLTVL.

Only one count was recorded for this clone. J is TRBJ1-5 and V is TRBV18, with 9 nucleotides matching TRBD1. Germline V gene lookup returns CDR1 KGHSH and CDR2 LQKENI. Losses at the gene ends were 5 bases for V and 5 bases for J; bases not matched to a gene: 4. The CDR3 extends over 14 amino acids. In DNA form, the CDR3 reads TGTGCCAGCTCAACAAGGACAGGGGATCAGCCCCAGCATTTT. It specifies CASSTRTGDQPQHF. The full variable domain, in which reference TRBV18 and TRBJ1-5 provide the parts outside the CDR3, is NAGVMQNPRHLVRRRGQEARLRCSPMKGHSHVYWYRQLPEEGLKFMVYLQKENIIDESGMPKERFSAEFPKEGPSILRIQQVVRGDSAAYFCASSTRTGDQPQHFGDGTRLSIL.

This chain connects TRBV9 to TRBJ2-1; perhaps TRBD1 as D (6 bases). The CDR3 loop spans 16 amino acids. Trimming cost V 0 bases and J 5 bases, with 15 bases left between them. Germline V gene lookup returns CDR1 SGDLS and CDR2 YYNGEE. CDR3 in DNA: TGTGCCAGCAGCGTAGGTTTGGGACAAATTAACAATGAGCAGTTCTTC. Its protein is CASSVGLGQINNEQFF.

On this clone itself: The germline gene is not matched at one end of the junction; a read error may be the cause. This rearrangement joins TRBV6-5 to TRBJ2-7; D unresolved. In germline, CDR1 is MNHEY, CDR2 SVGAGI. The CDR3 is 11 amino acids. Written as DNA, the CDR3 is TGTGCCAGCAGTAACTCCTACGAGCAGTACTTC. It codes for CASSNSYEQYF.

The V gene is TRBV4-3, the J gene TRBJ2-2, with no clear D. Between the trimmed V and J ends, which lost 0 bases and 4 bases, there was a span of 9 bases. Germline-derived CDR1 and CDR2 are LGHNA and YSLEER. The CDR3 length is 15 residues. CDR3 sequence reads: CASSQDPQSTGELFF. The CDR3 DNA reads TGCGCCAGCAGCCAAGACCCCCAATCCACCGGGGAGCTGTTTTTT.

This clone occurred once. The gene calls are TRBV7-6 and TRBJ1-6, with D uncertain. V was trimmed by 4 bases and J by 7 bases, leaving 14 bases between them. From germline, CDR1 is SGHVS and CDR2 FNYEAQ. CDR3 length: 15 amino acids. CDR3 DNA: TGTGCCAGCAGCTCCCAACCCGGAGGGAATTCACCCCTCCACTTT. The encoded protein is CASSSQPGGNSPLHF.

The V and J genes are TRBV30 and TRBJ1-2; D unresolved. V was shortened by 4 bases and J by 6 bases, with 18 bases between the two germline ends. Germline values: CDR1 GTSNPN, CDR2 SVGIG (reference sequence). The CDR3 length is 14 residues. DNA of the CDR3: TGTGCCTGGACGGTTCGTATGGGAAGGGATGGCTACACCTTC. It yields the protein CAWTVRMGRDGYTF.

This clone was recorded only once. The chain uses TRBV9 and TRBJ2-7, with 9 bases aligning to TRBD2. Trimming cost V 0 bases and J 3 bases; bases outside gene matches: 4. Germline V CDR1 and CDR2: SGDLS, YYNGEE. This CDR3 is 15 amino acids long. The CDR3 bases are TGTGCCAGCAGCGTAGGGTCTAGCGGGATCTACGAGCAGTACTTC. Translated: CASSVGSSGIYEQYF. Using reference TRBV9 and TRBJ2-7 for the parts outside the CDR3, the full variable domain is DSGVTQTPKHLITATGQRVTLRCSPRSGDLSVYWYQQSLDQGLQFLIQYYNGEERAKGNILERFSAQQFPDLHSELNLSSLELGDSALYFCASSVGSSGIYEQYFGPGTRLTVT.

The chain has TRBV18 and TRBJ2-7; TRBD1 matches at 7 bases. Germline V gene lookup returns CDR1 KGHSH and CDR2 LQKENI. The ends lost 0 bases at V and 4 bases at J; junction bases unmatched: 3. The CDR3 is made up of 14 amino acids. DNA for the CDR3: TGTGCCAGCTCACCACCCGGGACAGAATACGAGCAGTACTTC. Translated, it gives CASSPPGTEYEQYF.

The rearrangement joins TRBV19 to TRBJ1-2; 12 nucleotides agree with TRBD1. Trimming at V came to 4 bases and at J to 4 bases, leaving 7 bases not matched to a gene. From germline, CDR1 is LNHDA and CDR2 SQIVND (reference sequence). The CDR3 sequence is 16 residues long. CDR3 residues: CASSTQGTGGSYGYTF. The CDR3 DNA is TGTGCCAGTAGTACCCAAGGGACAGGGGGCAGCTATGGCTACACCTTC.

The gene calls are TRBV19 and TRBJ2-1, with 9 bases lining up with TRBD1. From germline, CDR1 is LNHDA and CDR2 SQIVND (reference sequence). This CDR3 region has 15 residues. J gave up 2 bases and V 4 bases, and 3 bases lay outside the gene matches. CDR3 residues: CASSTGTGTYNEQFF. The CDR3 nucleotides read TGTGCCAGTAGTACTGGGACAGGGACCTACAATGAGCAGTTCTTC.

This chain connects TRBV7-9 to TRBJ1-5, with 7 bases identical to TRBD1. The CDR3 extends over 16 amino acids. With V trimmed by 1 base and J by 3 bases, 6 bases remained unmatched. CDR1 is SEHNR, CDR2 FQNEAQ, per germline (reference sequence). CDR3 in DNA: TGTGCCAGCAGCTTAGGGCCAGGGGGTTCCAATCAGCCCCAGCATTTT. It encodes CASSLGPGGSNQPQHF.

The CDR3 sequence: CSATDYSNEQYF. CDR3 nucleotides: TGCAGTGCTACTGACTATTCAAACGAGCAGTACTTC. The chain combines TRBV20-1 with TRBJ2-7; D is possibly TRBD2 (5 bases). This CDR3 region has 12 residues. Looked up from germline, CDR1 is DFQATT and CDR2 is SNEGSKA (reference sequence). The V gene lost 4 bases and the J gene lost 5 bases, with 12 bases spanning the gap.

The CDR3 DNA follows: TGTGCCAGCAGTGGCGGGACAGACTTCTCCTATAATTCACCCCTCCACTTT. As protein: CASSGGTDFSYNSPLHF. The chain recombines TRBV2 with TRBJ1-6, with TRBD1 identical over 7 bases. CDR3 size: 17 residues. V gave up 4 bases and J gave up 0 bases; unmatched junction bases: 6. Germline values: CDR1 SNHLY, CDR2 FYNNEI.

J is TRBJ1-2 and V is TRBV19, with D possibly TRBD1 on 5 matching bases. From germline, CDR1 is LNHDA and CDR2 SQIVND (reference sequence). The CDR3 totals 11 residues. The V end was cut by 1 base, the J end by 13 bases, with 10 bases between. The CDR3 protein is CASSIGGDSTF. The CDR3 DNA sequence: TGTGCCAGTAGTATAGGAGGGGATAGCACCTTC.

CDR3 in DNA: TGCAGTGCCCCCAGGGGGCCTGAAGCTTTCTTT. Its translation is CSAPRGPEAFF. V usage is TRBV20-1 and J usage is TRBJ1-1, with 8 bases fitting TRBD1. There are 11 residues in the CDR3. V dropped 6 bases and J dropped 6; count of bases not matched to a gene: 3. Germline V gives CDR1 DFQATT, CDR2 SNEGSKA (reference sequence).

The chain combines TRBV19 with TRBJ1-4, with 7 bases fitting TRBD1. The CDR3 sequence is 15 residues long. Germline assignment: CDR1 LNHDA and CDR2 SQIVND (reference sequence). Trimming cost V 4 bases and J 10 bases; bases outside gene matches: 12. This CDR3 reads CASSSGQDSWGKLFF. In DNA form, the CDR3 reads TGTGCCAGTAGTAGCGGACAGGACAGTTGGGGAAAACTGTTTTTT.

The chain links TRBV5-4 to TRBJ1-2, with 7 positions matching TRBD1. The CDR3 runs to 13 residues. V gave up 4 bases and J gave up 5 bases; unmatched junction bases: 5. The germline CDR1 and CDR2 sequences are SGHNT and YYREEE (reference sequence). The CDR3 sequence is CASSVGTVYGYTF. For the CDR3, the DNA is TGTGCCAGCAGCGTAGGGACAGTATATGGCTACACCTTC.